This T cell receptor (beta chain) was documented in a study of spatial heterogeneity in lung cancer. Study as a whole: TCR and UMI combinations that were unique each appeared, on average, more than ten times in raw reads.

General study findings and limits: Expanded intratumoral alpha and beta TCR counts tracked tumor mutation counts.

On this clonotype: As yet, its antigen is unknown. In a library made to pick up alpha chains, this beta chain is a stray read with a size that means little.

Per germline, CDR1 DFQATT and CDR2 SNEGSKA (reference sequence). Trimming pared 1 base from V and 6 bases from J, leaving 9 bases between. The CDR3 has 13 residues. Described time point: sample taken at primary tumor resection. Sequencing covered unsorted whole RNA taken from tumor, nontumor lung or frozen PBMC. MiXCR was run by TCRdb on the 5' RACE reads, yielding one entry per CDR3 protein. In the table there are around 8,100 distinct CDR3 sequences, approximately 12% of which are singletons. This sequence originates from a male donor with early-stage non-small cell lung cancer. Here the sequenced sample was lung tumor tissue, taken at surgery. The chain recombines TRBV20-1 with TRBJ2-2; tentatively, D is TRBD1 or TRBD2 (5 bases each). CDR3 in amino acids: CSARVGVAGELFF. The DNA of the CDR3 is TGCAGTGCTAGAGTGGGGGTGGCCGGGGAGCTGTTTTTT.